This entry lists 27 T cell receptor beta chains sequenced from one sample in a study of blood T cell repertoires in COVID-19. The table came from immunoSEQ multiplex PCR; TCRdb's copy has only in-frame clones and leaves some out. Here the sample spans more than 350,000 clones, 85% to 90% being singletons. Input material: PBMCs or T cells enriched from blood (not recorded which). The receptor set was obtained from a woman aged 45-65 years who had recovered from COVID-19.

This rearrangement joins TRBV27 to TRBJ1-4; D not certain. Germline values: CDR1 MNHEY, CDR2 SMNVEV (reference sequence). CDR3 length equals 13 residues. Trimming removed 5 bases at V and 0 bases at J, with 4 bases between. Here the CDR3 reads CASSPSTNEKLFF. CDR3 DNA sequence: TGTGCCAGCAGTCCTTCAACTAATGAAAAACTGTTTTTT. Drawing the rest from reference TRBV27 and TRBJ1-4, the complete variable domain is EAQVTQNPRYLITVTGKKLTVTCSQNMNHEYMSWYRQDPGLGLRQIYYSMNVEVTDKGDVPEGYKVSRKEKRNFPLILESPSPNQTSLYFCASSPSTNEKLFFGSGTQLSVL.

The gene calls are TRBV7-2 and TRBJ2-3; 7 bases line up with TRBD2. Per germline, CDR1 SGHTA and CDR2 FQGNSA. The CDR3 has 15 amino acids. Losses at the gene ends were 0 bases for V and 4 bases for J; bases not matched to a gene: 4. This CDR3 reads CASSLAWGGSDTQYF. In nucleotides, the CDR3 is TGTGCCAGCAGCTTAGCGTGGGGGGGGTCAGATACGCAGTATTTT.

With respect to this clone: Other DNA variants within this sample encode the same CDR3. V and J are TRBV29-1 and TRBJ2-1; D is unclear. CDR3 length equals 10 residues. From germline, CDR1 is SQVTM and CDR2 ANQGSEA. The V end lost 4 bases, the J end lost 8 bases, and 6 bases lay between the germline ends. Written as DNA, the CDR3 is TGCAGCGTTGCAGGTTATGAGCAGTTCTTC. It codes for CSVAGYEQFF.

The CDR3 spells CASSIDRGTQHF. The CDR3 nucleotides read TGTGCCAGTAGTATAGATCGGGGGACCCAGCATTTT. The chain recombines TRBV19 with TRBJ1-5, with D possibly TRBD1 on 5 matching bases. This CDR3 spans 12 amino acids. CDR1 is LNHDA, CDR2 SQIVND, per germline (reference sequence). Trimming took off 0 bases at V and 11 bases at J, with 8 bases between the two ends.

V gene TRBV5-1 combines with J gene TRBJ2-1, with 9 bases identical to TRBD1. Germline V gene lookup returns CDR1 SGHRS and CDR2 YFSETQ. Germline trimming cut 2 bases from V and 5 bases from J; bases unmatched to any gene: 11. The CDR3 consists of 17 residues. The CDR3 spells CASSFLPGQGNDNEQFF. The CDR3 bases are TGCGCCAGCAGCTTCCTACCGGGACAGGGAAACGACAATGAGCAGTTCTTC.

This chain joins TRBV27 and TRBJ2-7, with TRBD1 identical over 7 bases. The CDR3 loop spans 13 amino acids. J lost 6 bases, V lost 5 bases, and 7 bases had no gene match. Germline V CDR1 and CDR2: MNHEY, SMNVEV (reference sequence). Written as DNA, the CDR3 is TGTGCCAGCAGTGTCCGACAGGGAGCCGAGCAGTACTTC. Its protein is CASSVRQGAEQYF.

This chain links TRBV4-3 with TRBJ2-1, with D possibly being TRBD1 (6 bases). V lost 0 bases and J 3 bases, leaving 9 bases between the germline ends. Germline CDR1 reads LGHNA; CDR2 reads YSLEER. The CDR3 has 15 amino acids. Here the CDR3 DNA reads TGCGCCAGCAGCCAAGATTCGGACAGCTACAATGAGCAGTTCTTC. Its translation is CASSQDSDSYNEQFF.

The chain recombines TRBV30 with TRBJ1-2, with 8 bases identical to TRBD1. The germline V gene encodes CDR1 GTSNPN and CDR2 SVGIG (reference sequence). The CDR3 has 13 residues. V trimming: 3 bases; J trimming: 6 bases; junction bases outside the gene matches: 6. The CDR3 sequence is CAWRTGARDGYTF. CDR3 coding DNA: TGTGCCTGGAGGACAGGGGCGAGAGATGGCTACACCTTC.

The chain has TRBV6-5 and TRBJ1-6, with D tentatively TRBD1 (6 bases). Germline V gene lookup returns CDR1 MNHEY and CDR2 SVGAGI. The CDR3 extends over 15 amino acids. The V end lost 10 bases, the J end lost 4 bases, and 17 bases lay between the germline ends. For the CDR3, the DNA is TGTGCCACCCACCCGCGGACAGCTTATAATTCACCCCTCCACTTT. It specifies CATHPRTAYNSPLHF.

V gene TRBV10-3 combines with J gene TRBJ1-1; 9 nucleotides align to TRBD1. The junction had 2 bases not matched to a gene; V was cut back by 3 bases and J by 6 bases. Germline CDR1 reads ENHRY; CDR2 reads SYGVKD. The CDR3 has 13 amino acids. The CDR3 sequence: CAISDGTGPEAFF. The CDR3 DNA sequence: TGTGCCATCAGTGATGGGACAGGGCCTGAAGCTTTCTTT.

The CDR3 loop is CASRHSDRPKEKLFF. In DNA, the CDR3 is TGTGCCAGCAGGCACTCCGACAGGCCAAAAGAAAAACTGTTTTTT. The chain has TRBV3-1 (or the pseudogene TRBV3-2) and TRBJ1-4; a weak D match, TRBD1 (6 bases). Trimming took off 6 bases at V and 8 bases at J, with 19 bases between the two ends. The CDR3 length is 15 residues. The V gene's germline CDR1 is LGHDT and CDR2 YNNKEL (reference sequence).

V and J are TRBV30 and TRBJ2-7; TRBD2 matches at 15 bases. CDR3 length: 13 residues. V was pared by 5 bases and J by 6 bases, with 2 bases of the junction left unmatched. Looked up from germline, CDR1 is GTSNPN and CDR2 is SVGIG (reference sequence). The CDR3 reads CAWGLAGGREQYF. CDR3 DNA sequence: TGTGCCTGGGGACTAGCGGGGGGGCGCGAGCAGTACTTC. The variable domain in full, completed from reference TRBV30 and TRBJ2-7, reads SQTIHQWPATLVQPVGSPLSLECTVEGTSNPNLYWYRQAAGRGLQLLFYSVGIGQISSEVPQNLSASRPQDRQFILSSKKLLLSDSGFYLCAWGLAGGREQYFGPGTRLTVT.

This chain links TRBV7-3 with TRBJ2-2; tentative D call: TRBD2 (6 bases). In germline, CDR1 is SGHTA, CDR2 FQGTGA. V lost 1 base and J lost 4, with 7 bases in between. The length of the CDR3 is 14 residues. In nucleotides, the CDR3 is TGTGCCAGCAGCTTAAATAGCGGCACCGGGGAGCTGTTTTTT. Amino acid sequence: CASSLNSGTGELFF.

This clone showed up just once. This chain connects TRBV6-5 to TRBJ1-1; TRBD1 might be the D (6 bases). The CDR3 is 16 amino acids. V lost 0 bases, J lost 4 bases, and 15 bases lay in between. From germline, CDR1 is MNHEY and CDR2 SVGAGI. The CDR3 sequence is CASSYSTGSPSTEAFF. The CDR3 DNA reads as TGTGCCAGCAGTTACTCGACAGGTAGCCCGTCCACTGAAGCTTTCTTT.

The chain couples TRBV29-1 to TRBJ1-3, with D maybe TRBD1 (5 bases). The CDR3 covers 12 residues. Germline assignment: CDR1 SQVTM and CDR2 ANQGSEA. V lost 7 bases, J lost 4 bases, and 11 bases lay in between. The CDR3 sequence is CSGSGGGNTIYF. The CDR3 region has the DNA TGCAGCGGATCGGGGGGAGGAAACACCATATATTTT. The full variable domain, with the rest looked up from reference TRBV29-1 and TRBJ1-3, is SAVISQKPSRDICQRGTSLTIQCQVDSQVTMMFWYRQQPGQSLTLIATANQGSEATYESGFVIDKFPISRPNLTFSTLTVSNMSPEDSSIYLCSGSGGGNTIYFGEGSWLTVV.

This clone was detected only once. The chain uses TRBV11-2 and TRBJ2-3, with 12 bases fitting TRBD1. This CDR3 has 17 residues. J was trimmed by 2 bases and V by 6 bases; bases with no gene match: 9. Germline values: CDR1 SGHAT, CDR2 FQNNGV. The CDR3 nucleotides are TGTGCCAGCAGGGGGACAGGGGGCTCGCAGCACACAGATACGCAGTATTTT. The encoded protein is CASRGTGGSQHTDTQYF.

The V call is TRBV28, the J call TRBJ1-3; weak D call: TRBD1 (5 bases). Trimming left V 11 bases short and J 1 base short, with 9 bases between. CDR1 is MDHEN, CDR2 SYDVKM, per germline. This CDR3 is 12 amino acids long. The CDR3 sequence: CACQGSGNTIYF. The CDR3 coding sequence is TGTGCCTGCCAGGGTTCTGGAAACACCATATATTTT.

This rearrangement joins TRBV7-9 to TRBJ1-3; D possibly corresponds to TRBD1 (5 bases). The V end was cut by 5 bases, the J end by 3 bases, with 14 bases between. The CDR3 has 15 residues. Per germline, CDR1 SEHNR and CDR2 FQNEAQ (reference sequence). CDR3 region: CASSTAGSIGNTIYF. The CDR3 DNA follows: TGTGCCAGCAGCACAGCAGGGTCCATTGGAAACACCATATATTTT.

The chain links TRBV2 to TRBJ2-1; a possible D gene is TRBD1 (6 bases). Germline CDR1 is SNHLY and CDR2 is FYNNEI. Trimming took off 8 bases at V and 9 bases at J, with 14 bases between the two ends. The CDR3 spans 12 residues. The CDR3 reads CASSGVYGEQFF. In DNA form, the CDR3 reads TGTGCCAGCTCAGGGGTTTACGGTGAGCAGTTCTTC.

The chain couples TRBV12-3 or TRBV12-4 to TRBJ1-1; D gene ambiguous. V was trimmed by 10 bases and J by 1 base, leaving 10 bases between them. The CDR3 has 12 residues. CDR3 DNA sequence: TGTGCCACCGAGATCCGGAACACTGAAGCTTTCTTT. Amino acid sequence: CATEIRNTEAFF.

CDR3 DNA sequence: TGTGCCAGCAGAACCACAGGGGGTTTGGCCCAAGCAGCTTTCTTT. Protein product: CASRTTGGLAQAAFF. The chain carries TRBV28 and TRBJ1-1; the match to TRBD1 covers 8 bases. The germline V gene encodes CDR1 MDHEN and CDR2 SYDVKM. V shed 6 bases, J shed 10 bases, and the junction held 16 bases outside the gene matches. This CDR3 has 15 residues.

J is TRBJ1-2 and V is TRBV4-2; TRBD1 matches 8 bases. Germline assignment: CDR1 LGHNA and CDR2 YNFKEQ. Trimming cost V 4 bases and J 2 bases; bases outside gene matches: 6. This CDR3 has 15 residues. The CDR3 sequence is CASSLPQGANYGYTF. Written as DNA, the CDR3 is TGTGCCAGCAGCCTTCCTCAGGGGGCGAACTATGGCTACACCTTC.

The CDR3 region has the DNA TGTGCCAGCAGCCTTGGGGGGACAGGGTCTCGGCAGCCCCAGCATTTT. Translating gives CASSLGGTGSRQPQHF. This chain links TRBV3-1 (or the pseudogene TRBV3-2) with TRBJ1-5; 9 positions match TRBD1. The junction had 11 bases not matched to a gene; V was cut back by 4 bases and J by 7 bases. CDR3 size: 16 residues. The V gene's germline CDR1 is LGHDT and CDR2 YNNKEL (reference sequence).

This chain links TRBV4-2 with TRBJ1-5, with no clear D. The ends were cut back, 1 base at V and 5 bases at J, with 15 bases in the middle. Germline loops: CDR1 LGHNA, CDR2 YNFKEQ. This CDR3 region has 16 residues. CDR3 in amino acids: CASSQAAAANHQPQHF. CDR3 nucleotide sequence: TGTGCCAGCAGCCAAGCGGCGGCAGCTAACCATCAGCCCCAGCATTTT.

The chain is built from TRBV5-4 and TRBJ1-2, with TRBD1 matching over 7 bases. There are 12 residues in the CDR3. V lost 4 bases to trimming and J lost 8 bases; unmatched junction nucleotides: 5. Germline V gene lookup returns CDR1 SGHNT and CDR2 YYREEE (reference sequence). The CDR3 DNA reads TGTGCCAGCAGCCGGGACAGAGAGGGCTACACCTTC. Translated, it gives CASSRDREGYTF. Using reference TRBV5-4 and TRBJ1-2 for the parts outside the CDR3, the full variable domain is ETGVTQSPTHLIKTRGQQVTLRCSSQSGHNTVSWYQQALGQGPQFIFQYYREEENGRGNFPPRFSGLQFPNYSSELNVNALELDDSALYLCASSRDREGYTFGSGTRLTVV.

The chain combines TRBV7-2 with TRBJ2-5; perhaps TRBD2 as D (6 bases). The germline V gene encodes CDR1 SGHTA and CDR2 FQGNSA. This CDR3 spans 13 amino acids. The ends were cut back, 6 bases at V and 7 bases at J, with 15 bases in the middle. The CDR3 DNA reads TGTGCCAGCAGAGGTAGCGGTGGGTTGACCCAGTACTTC. Residues: CASRGSGGLTQYF.

V gene TRBV14 combines with J gene TRBJ1-3; a possible D gene is TRBD1 (6 bases). The CDR3 runs to 16 residues. Germline CDR1 SGHDN, CDR2 FVKESK. V shed 3 bases and J shed 2 bases, with 14 bases lying between them. CDR3 in amino acids: CASSQLTGRTGNTIYF. The DNA for the CDR3 is TGTGCCAGCAGCCAGCTTACAGGGAGAACTGGAAACACCATATATTTT. Full variable domain (outside the CDR3, taken from reference TRBV14 and TRBJ1-3): EAGVTQFPSHSVIEKGQTVTLRCDPISGHDNLYWYRRVMGKEIKFLLHFVKESKQDESGMPNNRFLAERTGGTYSTLKVQPAELEDSGVYFCASSQLTGRTGNTIYFGEGSWLTVV.